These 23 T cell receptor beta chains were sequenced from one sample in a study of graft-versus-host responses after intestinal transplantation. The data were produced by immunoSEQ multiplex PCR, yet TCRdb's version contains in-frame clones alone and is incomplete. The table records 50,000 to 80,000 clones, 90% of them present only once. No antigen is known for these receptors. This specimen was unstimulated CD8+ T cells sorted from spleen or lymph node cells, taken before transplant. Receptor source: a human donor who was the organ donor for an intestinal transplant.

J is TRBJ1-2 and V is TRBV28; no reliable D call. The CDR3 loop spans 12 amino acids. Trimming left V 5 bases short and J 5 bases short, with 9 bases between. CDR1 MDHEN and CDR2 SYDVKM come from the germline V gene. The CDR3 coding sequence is TGTGCCAGCAGTCCAGAGGGTTATGGCTACACCTTC. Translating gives CASSPEGYGYTF.

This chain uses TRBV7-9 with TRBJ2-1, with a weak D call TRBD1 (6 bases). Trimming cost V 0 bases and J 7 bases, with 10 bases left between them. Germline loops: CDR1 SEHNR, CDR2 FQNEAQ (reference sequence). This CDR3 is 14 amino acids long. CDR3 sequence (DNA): TGTGCCAGCAGCTTAGCGCCAGGACAGAATGAGCAGTTCTTC. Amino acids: CASSLAPGQNEQFF.

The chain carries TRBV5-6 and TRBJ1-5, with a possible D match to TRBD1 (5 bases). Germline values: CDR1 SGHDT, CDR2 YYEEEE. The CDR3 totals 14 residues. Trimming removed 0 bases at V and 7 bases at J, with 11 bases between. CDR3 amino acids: CASSLGQLGQPQHF. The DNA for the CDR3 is TGTGCCAGCAGCTTGGGACAGTTGGGCCAGCCCCAGCATTTT. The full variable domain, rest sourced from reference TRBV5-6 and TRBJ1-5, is DAGVTQSPTHLIKTRGQQVTLRCSPKSGHDTVSWYQQALGQGPQFIFQYYEEEERQRGNFPDRFSGHQFPNYSSELNVNALLLGDSALYLCASSLGQLGQPQHFGDGTRLSIL.

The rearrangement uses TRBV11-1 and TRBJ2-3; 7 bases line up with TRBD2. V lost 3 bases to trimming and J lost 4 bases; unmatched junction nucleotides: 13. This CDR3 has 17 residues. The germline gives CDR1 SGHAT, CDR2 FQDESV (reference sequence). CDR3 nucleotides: TGTGCCAGCAGCTTCCAGGGAGGGCCGTATAGGGCAGATACGCAGTATTTT. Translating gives CASSFQGGPYRADTQYF.

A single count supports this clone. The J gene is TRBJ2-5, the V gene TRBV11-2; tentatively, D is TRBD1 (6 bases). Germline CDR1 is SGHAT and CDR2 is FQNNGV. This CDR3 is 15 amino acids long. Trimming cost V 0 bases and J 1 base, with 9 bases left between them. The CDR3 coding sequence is TGTGCCAGCAGCTTAGAACGAGGGGGCCAAGAGACCCAGTACTTC. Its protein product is CASSLERGGQETQYF.

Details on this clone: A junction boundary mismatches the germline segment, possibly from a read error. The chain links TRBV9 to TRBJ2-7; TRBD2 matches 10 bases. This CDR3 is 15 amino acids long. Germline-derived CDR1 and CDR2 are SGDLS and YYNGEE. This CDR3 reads CASSFTERTSGILSF. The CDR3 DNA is TGTGCCAGCAGCTTTACCGAGCGAACTAGCGGGATCTTGTCTTTC.

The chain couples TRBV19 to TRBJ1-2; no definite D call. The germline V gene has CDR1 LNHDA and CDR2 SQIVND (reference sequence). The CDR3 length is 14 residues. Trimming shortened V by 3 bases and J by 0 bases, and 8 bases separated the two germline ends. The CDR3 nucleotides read TGTGCCAGTAGTATCACAACTACTAACTATGGCTACACCTTC. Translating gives CASSITTTNYGYTF.

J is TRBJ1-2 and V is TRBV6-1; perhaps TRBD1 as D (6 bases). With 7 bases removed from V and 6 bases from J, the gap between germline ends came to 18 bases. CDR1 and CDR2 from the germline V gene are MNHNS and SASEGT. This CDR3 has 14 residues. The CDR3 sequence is CASNRGGGYDGYTF. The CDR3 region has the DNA TGTGCCAGCAATAGGGGGGGCGGATACGATGGCTACACCTTC.

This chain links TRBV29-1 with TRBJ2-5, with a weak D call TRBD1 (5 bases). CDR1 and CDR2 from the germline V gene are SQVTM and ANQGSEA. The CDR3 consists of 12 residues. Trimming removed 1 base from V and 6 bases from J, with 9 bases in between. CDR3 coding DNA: TGCAGCGTTGAAGGGGGCGCTCAGACCCAGTACTTC. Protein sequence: CSVEGGAQTQYF.

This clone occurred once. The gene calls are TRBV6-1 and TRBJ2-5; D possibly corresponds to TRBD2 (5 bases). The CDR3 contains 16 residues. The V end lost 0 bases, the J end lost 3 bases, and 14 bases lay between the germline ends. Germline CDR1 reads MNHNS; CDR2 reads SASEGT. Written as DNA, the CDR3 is TGTGCCAGCAGTGAAGCGGAGGTAACGGGAAAAGAGACCCAGTACTTC. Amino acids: CASSEAEVTGKETQYF.

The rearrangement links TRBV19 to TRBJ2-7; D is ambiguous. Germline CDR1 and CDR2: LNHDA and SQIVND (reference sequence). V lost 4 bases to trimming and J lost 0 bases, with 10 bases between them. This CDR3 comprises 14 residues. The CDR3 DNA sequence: TGTGCCAGTAGTAAGCGCACGTTCTCCTACGAGCAGTACTTC. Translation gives CASSKRTFSYEQYF.

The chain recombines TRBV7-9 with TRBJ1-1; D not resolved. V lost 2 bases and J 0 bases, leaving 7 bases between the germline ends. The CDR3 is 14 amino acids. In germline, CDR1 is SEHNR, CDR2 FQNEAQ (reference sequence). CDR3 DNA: TGTGCCAGCAGCTTACAGGTGATGAACACTGAAGCTTTCTTT. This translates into CASSLQVMNTEAFF.

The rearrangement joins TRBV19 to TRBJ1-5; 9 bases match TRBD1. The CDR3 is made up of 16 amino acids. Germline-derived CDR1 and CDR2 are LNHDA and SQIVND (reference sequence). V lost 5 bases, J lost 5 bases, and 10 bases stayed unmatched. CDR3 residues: CASSEDRGRLDQPQHF. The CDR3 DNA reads TGTGCCAGTAGTGAGGACAGGGGACGGTTGGATCAGCCCCAGCATTTT.

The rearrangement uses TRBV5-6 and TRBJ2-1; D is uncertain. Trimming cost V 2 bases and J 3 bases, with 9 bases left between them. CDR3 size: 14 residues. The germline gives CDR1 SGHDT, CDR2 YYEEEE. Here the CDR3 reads CASSFPEDYNEQFF. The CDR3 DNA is TGTGCCAGCAGCTTTCCAGAGGACTACAATGAGCAGTTCTTC.

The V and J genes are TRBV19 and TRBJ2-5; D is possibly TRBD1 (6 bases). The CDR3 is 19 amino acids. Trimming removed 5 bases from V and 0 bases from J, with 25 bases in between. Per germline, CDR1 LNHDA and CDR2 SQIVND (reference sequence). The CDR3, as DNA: TGTGCCAGTAGTCGTTGGGCGGACAGATCTAGCAGGTACCAAGAGACCCAGTACTTC. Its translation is CASSRWADRSSRYQETQYF.

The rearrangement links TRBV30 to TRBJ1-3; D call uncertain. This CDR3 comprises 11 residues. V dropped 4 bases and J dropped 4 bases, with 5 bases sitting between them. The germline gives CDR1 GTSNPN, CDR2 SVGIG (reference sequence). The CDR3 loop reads CAWILGNTIYF. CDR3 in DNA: TGTGCCTGGATTTTAGGAAACACCATATATTTT.

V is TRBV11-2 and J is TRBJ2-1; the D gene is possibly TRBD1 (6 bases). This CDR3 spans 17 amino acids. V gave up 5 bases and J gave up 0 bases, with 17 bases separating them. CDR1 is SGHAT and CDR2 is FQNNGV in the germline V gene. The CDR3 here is CASSVHDRINSYNEQFF. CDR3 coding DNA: TGTGCCAGCAGCGTACACGACAGGATCAACTCCTACAATGAGCAGTTCTTC.

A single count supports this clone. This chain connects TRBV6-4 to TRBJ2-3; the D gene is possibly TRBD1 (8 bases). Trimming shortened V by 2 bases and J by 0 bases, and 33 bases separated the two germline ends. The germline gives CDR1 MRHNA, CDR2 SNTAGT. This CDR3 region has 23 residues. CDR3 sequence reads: CASSDDRTGSNPSGRSSTDTQYF. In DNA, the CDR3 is TGTGCCAGCAGTGACGATAGGACAGGGTCAAACCCTAGCGGAAGATCTAGCACAGATACGCAGTATTTT.

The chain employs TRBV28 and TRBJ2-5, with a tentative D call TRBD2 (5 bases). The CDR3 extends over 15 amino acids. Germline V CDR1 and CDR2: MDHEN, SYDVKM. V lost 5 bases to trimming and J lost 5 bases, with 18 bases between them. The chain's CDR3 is CASSPAGPWRETQYF. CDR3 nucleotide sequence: TGTGCCAGCAGTCCTGCGGGTCCCTGGAGGGAGACCCAGTACTTC. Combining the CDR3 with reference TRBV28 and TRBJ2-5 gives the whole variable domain DVKVTQSSRYLVKRTGEKVFLECVQDMDHENMFWYRQDPGLGLRLIYFSYDVKMKEKGDIPEGYSVSREKKERFSLILESASTNQTSMYLCASSPAGPWRETQYFGPGTRLLVL.

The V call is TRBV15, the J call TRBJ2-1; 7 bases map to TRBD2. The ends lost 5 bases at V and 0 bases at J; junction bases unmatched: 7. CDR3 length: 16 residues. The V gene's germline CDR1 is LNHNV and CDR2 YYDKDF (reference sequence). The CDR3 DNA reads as TGTGCCACCAGCGAACGGGAGGTGACCTCCTACAATGAGCAGTTCTTC. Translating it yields CATSEREVTSYNEQFF.

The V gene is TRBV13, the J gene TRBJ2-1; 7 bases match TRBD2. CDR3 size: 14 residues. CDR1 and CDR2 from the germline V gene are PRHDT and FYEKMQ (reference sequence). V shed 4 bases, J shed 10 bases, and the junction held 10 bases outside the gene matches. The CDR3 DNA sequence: TGTGCCAGCAGCTCCTTTTCGGGGGGTGTCGAGCAGTTCTTC. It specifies CASSSFSGGVEQFF.

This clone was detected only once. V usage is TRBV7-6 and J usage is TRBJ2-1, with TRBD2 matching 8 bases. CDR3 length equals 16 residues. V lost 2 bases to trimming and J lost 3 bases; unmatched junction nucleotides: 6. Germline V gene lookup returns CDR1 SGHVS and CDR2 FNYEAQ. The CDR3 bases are TGTGCCAGCAGCTTATTGCAGCGGGAGAGCTACAATGAGCAGTTCTTC. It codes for CASSLLQRESYNEQFF. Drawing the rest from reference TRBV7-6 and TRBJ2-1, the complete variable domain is GAGVSQSPRYKVTKRGQDVALRCDPISGHVSLYWYRQALGQGPEFLTYFNYEAQQDKSGLPNDRFSAERPEGSISTLTIQRTEQRDSAMYRCASSLLQRESYNEQFFGPGTRLTVL.

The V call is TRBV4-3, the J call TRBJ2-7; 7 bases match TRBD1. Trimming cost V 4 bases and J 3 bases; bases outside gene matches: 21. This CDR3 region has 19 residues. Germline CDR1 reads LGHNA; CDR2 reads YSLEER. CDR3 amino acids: CASSLRDSHLRGSIYEQYF. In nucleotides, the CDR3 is TGCGCCAGCAGCCTCCGGGACAGCCATCTACGAGGCTCTATCTACGAGCAGTACTTC.